This is a list of T cell receptor beta chains from one sample in a study of T and B cells in COVID-19 patients. TCRdb reanalysed the multiplex PCR reads using MiXCR and keeps one entry per CDR3 protein. The table includes roughly 23,000 distinct CDR3 sequences, roughly 27% detected once. The sequenced sample consisted of blood. The receptors shown here come from a human donor who had recovered from COVID-19. Each CDR3 is given with its conserved first and last residue. A D gene is named only where the DNA matches it firmly. Clone size, where shown, is once, few, many, or a class for clones that have expanded.

clone_size	d_call	v_call	j_call	cdr3_aa	cdr3_nt
many	.	TRBV18	TRBJ2-3	CASSPGAISTDTQYF	TGTGCCAGCTCACCAGGGGCCATTAGCACAGATACGCAGTATTTT
few	.	TRBV11-1	TRBJ2-7	CASSLEQHYEQYF	TGTGCCAGCAGCCTTGAGCAGCACTACGAGCAGTACTTC
few	.	TRBV6-1	TRBJ2-7	CASSEGTVDSGYEQYF	TGTGCCAGCAGTGAAGGTACGGTGGACTCTGGCTACGAGCAGTACTTC
.	TRBD1	TRBV29-1	TRBJ2-2	CSASPGQGGNTGELFF	TGCAGCGCTAGCCCGGGACAGGGGGGAAACACCGGGGAGCTGTTTTTT
many	.	TRBV27	TRBJ2-7	CASSLKVGAHEQYF	TGTGCCAGCAGCCTCAAGGTCGGGGCGCACGAGCAGTACTTC
.	.	TRBV20-1	TRBJ2-3	CSASGSFRDTQYF	TGCAGTGCTAGCGGGAGTTTCAGGGATACGCAGTATTTT
few	.	TRBV11-1	TRBJ1-2	CASSGPAGAPYGYTF	TGTGCCAGCAGCGGTCCGGCAGGGGCCCCTTATGGCTACACCTTC
.	.	TRBV13	TRBJ1-1	CASSSTIRQVNTEAFF	TGTGCCAGCAGCTCCACAATTCGACAGGTGAACACTGAAGCTTTCTTT
.	TRBD2	TRBV12-3/TRBV12-4	TRBJ2-5	CASSWASGREETQYF	TGTGCCAGCAGTTGGGCTAGCGGGAGGGAAGAGACCCAGTACTTC
once	.	TRBV19	TRBJ1-2	CVSSAWDYGYTF	TGTGTTAGTAGTGCATGGGACTATGGCTACACCTTC
.	TRBD2	TRBV6-5	TRBJ2-3	CASNTGLAGTDTQYF	TGTGCCAGCAATACCGGACTAGCTGGCACAGATACGCAGTATTTT
.	TRBD2	TRBV10-3	TRBJ2-3	CAISVSGGLTDTQYF	TGTGCCATCAGTGTCAGCGGGGGTCTCACAGATACGCAGTATTTT
few	.	TRBV18	TRBJ1-2	CASSDSSYGYTF	TGTGCCAGCTCCGACAGTTCCTATGGCTACACCTTC
few	.	TRBV12-3/TRBV12-4	TRBJ1-4	CASSLERGDEKLFF	TGTGCCAGCAGTTTGGAAAGGGGAGACGAAAAACTGTTTTTT
few	.	TRBV18	TRBJ2-2	CASSPREPNTGELFF	TGTGCCAGCTCACCGAGGGAACCGAACACCGGGGAGCTGTTTTTT
.	TRBD1	TRBV10-3	TRBJ1-2	CAIGTESYGYTF	TGTGCCATCGGGACAGAGTCCTATGGCTACACCTTC
once	TRBD2	TRBV27	TRBJ2-1	CASSSIAGTSGGDEQFF	TGTGCCAGCAGTTCCATCGCAGGGACTAGCGGGGGGGATGAGCAGTTCTTC
.	.	TRBV7-9	TRBJ1-5	CASSEDGWQPQHF	TGTGCCAGCAGCGAGGACGGGTGGCAGCCCCAGCATTTT
few	.	TRBV27	TRBJ1-3	CASMDVSGNTIYF	TGTGCCAGCATGGATGTCTCTGGAAACACCATATATTTT
.	.	TRBV11-1	TRBJ2-3	CASSSIGGGGTDTQYF	TGTGCCAGCAGCTCTATAGGAGGGGGGGGCACAGATACGCAGTATTTT
many	TRBD2	TRBV30	TRBJ2-3	CAWSPNTSGGGHF	TGTGCCTGGAGTCCCAATACTAGCGGGGGGGGACATTTT
.	.	TRBV5-1	TRBJ1-3	CASSSGFSGNTIYF	TGCGCCAGCAGCTCAGGGTTTTCTGGAAACACCATATATTTT
medium-sized	.	TRBV19	TRBJ1-1	CASIGRDVNTEAFF	TGTGCCAGCATCGGGAGGGACGTGAACACTGAAGCTTTCTTT
medium-sized	TRBD1	TRBV19	TRBJ2-1	CASSIGQGPYNEQFF	TGTGCCAGTAGTATCGGACAGGGGCCGTACAATGAGCAGTTCTTC
once	.	TRBV27	TRBJ1-4	CASSLRQRFNEKLFF	TGTGCCAGCAGTCTCCGACAGCGATTTAATGAAAAACTGTTTTTT
.	TRBD1	TRBV7-9	TRBJ1-4	CASSLRDRPEKLFF	TGTGCCAGCAGCCTCCGGGACAGACCCGAAAAACTGTTTTTT
once	.	TRBV5-6	TRBJ2-5	CASSLDGGGQETQYF	TGTGCCAGCAGCTTGGATGGGGGCGGGCAAGAGACCCAGTACTTC
few	.	TRBV6-2/TRBV6-3	TRBJ2-2	CASRPPRGDTGELFF	TGTGCCAGCAGGCCCCCCAGGGGAGACACCGGGGAGCTGTTTTTT
.	TRBD1	TRBV18	TRBJ1-2	CASSPLGSGTGNGYTF	TGTGCCAGCTCACCACTTGGTTCCGGGACAGGGAATGGCTACACCTTC
few	TRBD2	TRBV6-1	TRBJ2-5	CASSAPSGSARQETQYF	TGTGCCAGCAGTGCGCCTAGCGGGAGTGCTAGACAAGAGACCCAGTACTTC
.	.	TRBV5-4	TRBJ2-7	CASSLARGLSYEQYF	TGTGCCAGCAGCTTAGCCAGGGGCCTTTCCTACGAGCAGTACTTC
few	TRBD1	TRBV19	TRBJ2-7	CASSIVHRGPYEQYF	TGTGCCAGTAGTATAGTCCACAGGGGCCCCTACGAGCAGTACTTC
medium-sized	TRBD1	TRBV18	TRBJ2-5	CASSRHRGETQYF	TGTGCCAGCTCACGACACAGGGGGGAGACCCAGTACTTC
few	.	TRBV7-2	TRBJ2-2	CASSPKPVGELFF	TGTGCCAGCAGCCCAAAGCCCGTCGGGGAGCTGTTTTTT